Presented here are 32 T cell receptor beta chains from one specimen sequenced in a study of T cell repertoires in cytomegalovirus infection. Their specific antigens are unknown. MiXCR, applied by TCRdb to the reads, yields one record per CDR3 protein. The table has some 590,000 distinct CDR3 sequences, about 39% seen once; the top ten hold around 50%. Here the sequenced sample was cultured PBMCs, taken from culture after CMV antigen stimulation. Receptors were obtained from a human donor in good health (CMV status not recorded). Some clones in this sample may be carry-over from other donors' samples.

DNA for the CDR3: TGTGCTAGTGGTTTGAATAATGCTGAGCAGTTCTTC. Its translation: CASGLNNAEQFF. The chain uses TRBV12-5 and TRBJ2-1; D gene uncertain. This CDR3 comprises 12 residues. Per germline, CDR1 LGHNT and CDR2 FRNRAP. V was cut by 2 bases and J by 9 bases, with 8 bases left in between. Full variable domain (rest looked up from reference TRBV12-5 and TRBJ2-1): DARVTQTPRHKVTEMGQEVTMRCQPILGHNTVFWYRQTMMQGLELLAYFRNRAPLDDSGMPKDRFSAEMPDATLATLKIQPSEPRDSAVYFCASGLNNAEQFFGPGTRLTVL.

The chain is built from TRBV20-1 and TRBJ1-2; D unresolved. The CDR3 length is 11 residues. Trimming took off 5 bases at V and 8 bases at J, with 12 bases between the two ends. Germline values: CDR1 DFQATT, CDR2 SNEGSKA (reference sequence). The CDR3 DNA reads TGCAGTGCTCCTCATTCAAGGGGCTACACCTTC. It translates to CSAPHSRGYTF.

The CDR3 is CASSRVSNEKLFF. The DNA for the CDR3 is TGCGCCAGCAGCCGGGTGTCTAATGAAAAACTGTTTTTT. The gene calls are TRBV4-1 and TRBJ1-4; no clear D gene. This CDR3 has 13 amino acids. Per the germline V gene, CDR1 is MGHRA and CDR2 is YSYEKL. The V and J ends lost 4 bases and 3 bases respectively, with 6 bases between them.

This sequence joins TRBV6-4 and TRBJ2-3, with 12 bases identical to TRBD2. The CDR3 spans 15 residues. CDR1 is MRHNA, CDR2 SNTAGT, per germline. V dropped 5 bases and J dropped 4; count of bases not matched to a gene: 4. The CDR3 nucleotides are TGTGCCAGCAGTAAGACTAGCGGGGGATCAGATACGCAGTATTTT. It encodes CASSKTSGGSDTQYF.

This clonotype was observed a handful of times. The gene calls are TRBV7-2 and TRBJ2-6; TRBD2 might be the D (5 bases). Deletions cut 5 bases from V and 1 base from J, with 15 bases between. The germline gives CDR1 SGHTA, CDR2 FQGNSA. The CDR3 covers 17 residues. The CDR3 sequence is CASSPPTGRSGANVLTF. Written as DNA, the CDR3 is TGTGCCAGCAGCCCACCGACTGGGAGATCTGGGGCCAACGTCCTGACTTTC.

The table lists this clonotype with a few counts. The J gene is TRBJ1-1, the V gene TRBV6-6; a weak D match, TRBD1 (5 bases). V was cut by 0 bases and J by 7 bases, with 6 bases left in between. Germline CDR1 MNHNY, CDR2 SVGAGI (reference sequence). This CDR3 spans 12 amino acids. DNA of the CDR3: TGTGCCAGCAGTTACTCGGGGGGTGAAGCTTTCTTT. Protein sequence: CASSYSGGEAFF.

This clonotype was found a few times. The rearrangement joins TRBV6-6 to TRBJ1-5, with 7 bases fitting TRBD1. The CDR3 has 14 residues. Per germline, CDR1 MNHNY and CDR2 SVGAGI (reference sequence). V trimming: 7 bases; J trimming: 6 bases; junction bases outside the gene matches: 9. CDR3 coding DNA: TGTGCCAGCACCCCAGGGGGGGGAGCTCAGCCCCAGCATTTT. This encodes CASTPGGGAQPQHF.

V gene TRBV7-2 combines with J gene TRBJ2-2, with 7 bases fitting TRBD2. With V trimmed by 8 bases and J by 4 bases, 13 bases remained unmatched. The CDR3 consists of 16 residues. Germline values: CDR1 SGHTA, CDR2 FQGNSA. The CDR3, as DNA: TGTGCCAGCGAGTTTAGAGCGGGGTTGGGCACCGGGGAGCTGTTTTTT. This codes for CASEFRAGLGTGELFF.

V usage is TRBV12-3 or TRBV12-4 and J usage is TRBJ2-1, with D perhaps TRBD1 (6 bases). V lost 6 bases and J 8 bases, leaving 14 bases between the germline ends. The CDR3 has 13 residues. CDR3 bases: TGTGCCAGCAGACCCCAGGGGCTGGATGAGCAGTTCTTC. It specifies CASRPQGLDEQFF.

The chain carries TRBV11-2 and TRBJ1-3, with a weak D call TRBD1 (5 bases). CDR1 and CDR2 (germline): SGHAT, FQNNGV. CDR3 size: 16 residues. V was trimmed by 5 bases and J by 2 bases, leaving 16 bases between them. CDR3 DNA: TGTGCCAGCAGCCTTCGCCGGGACGGACCTGGAAACACCATATATTTT. Translating it yields CASSLRRDGPGNTIYF.

This clonotype was counted only a few times. The V gene is TRBV6-6, the J gene TRBJ2-5; D remains unclear. The germline CDR1 and CDR2 sequences are MNHNY and SVGAGI (reference sequence). The CDR3 has 14 amino acids. V was pared by 0 bases and J by 2 bases, with 7 bases between. CDR3 bases: TGTGCCAGCAGTTACTCCGGAGAACAAGAGACCCAGTACTTC. Protein: CASSYSGEQETQYF.

The rearrangement uses TRBV7-2 and TRBJ2-3; 9 nucleotides agree with TRBD2. Germline V gene data show CDR1 as SGHTA and CDR2 as FQGNSA. The CDR3 extends over 19 amino acids. Unmatched junction bases numbered 11, after V lost 1 base and J lost 0 bases. The CDR3 nucleotides read TGTGCCAGCAGCTTAGTAGGGTTTGGCGGGAGGGCTAGCACAGATACGCAGTATTTT. This translates into CASSLVGFGGRASTDTQYF.

About this clonotype itself: A much larger clone differs from this one at a single base, so this may be a read error. V is TRBV7-2 and J is TRBJ2-4, with D perhaps TRBD1 (5 bases). Germline V gene data show CDR1 as SGHTA and CDR2 as FQGNSA. The V end lost 8 bases, the J end lost 2 bases, and 16 bases lay between the germline ends. This CDR3 is 15 amino acids long. The CDR3 DNA reads as TGTGCCAGCTGTCTCTCCCGACAGACCAAAAACATTCAGTACTTC. Amino acids: CASCLSRQTKNIQYF. Drawing the rest from reference TRBV7-2 and TRBJ2-4, the complete variable domain is GAGVSQSPSNKVTEKGKDVELRCDPISGHTALYWYRQSLGQGLEFLIYFQGNSAPDKSGLPSDRFSAERTGGSVSTLTIQRTQQEDSAVYLCASCLSRQTKNIQYFGAGTRLSVL.

The chain employs TRBV7-4 and TRBJ1-1; D not certain. Germline V gene data show CDR1 as SGHVT and CDR2 as SQSDAQ. The CDR3 contains 14 residues. V lost 2 bases and J lost 1, with 8 bases in between. DNA of the CDR3: TGTGCCAGCAGCTTAATTTACCCGAACACTGAAGCTTTCTTT. Translated: CASSLIYPNTEAFF.

This clonotype came up once. The V and J genes are TRBV12-3 or TRBV12-4 and TRBJ1-2; D unresolved. The CDR3 runs to 12 residues. The V gene lost 5 bases and the J gene lost 3 bases, with 7 bases spanning the gap. As DNA, the CDR3 is TGTGCCAGCAGTACTTACGACTATGGCTACACCTTC. Protein product: CASSTYDYGYTF.

This clonotype was recorded at least ten times. The chain joins TRBV7-6 to TRBJ1-2; D remains unclear. This CDR3 has 14 amino acids. The germline gives CDR1 SGHVS, CDR2 FNYEAQ. V was shortened by 5 bases and J by 8 bases, with 18 bases between the two germline ends. Here the CDR3 DNA reads TGTGCCAGCAGCCCAGTATCTGGCTCGTCGGGCTACACCTTC. The encoded protein is CASSPVSGSSGYTF.

This chain uses TRBV2 with TRBJ1-3; D gene ambiguous. Germline V lookup: CDR1 SNHLY, CDR2 FYNNEI. Trimming cost V 7 bases and J 0 bases, with 7 bases left between them. CDR3 length: 13 residues. CDR3 loop: CASTVSSGNTIYF. CDR3 sequence (DNA): TGTGCCAGCACGGTCAGCTCTGGAAACACCATATATTTT.

J is TRBJ2-1 and V is TRBV29-1; TRBD2 might be the D (5 bases). Between the trimmed V and J ends, which lost 7 bases and 0 bases, there was a span of 13 bases. The germline gives CDR1 SQVTM, CDR2 ANQGSEA. This CDR3 is 14 amino acids long. In DNA form, the CDR3 reads TGCAGCGACATCGTAGCGAGCTCCTACAATGAGCAGTTCTTC. Translating gives CSDIVASSYNEQFF.

As for this clonotype: The junction and the germline gene differ at one end; a read error may be behind it. DNA of the CDR3: TGTGCCAGTAGTAGACTAGCGGGGGGCTACAATGAGCTGTTCTTC. Protein sequence: CASSRLAGGYNELFF. The chain couples TRBV19 to TRBJ2-1, with 13 bases aligning to TRBD2. The germline V gene has CDR1 LNHDA and CDR2 SQIVND (reference sequence). The CDR3 has 15 residues.

This chain uses TRBV2 with TRBJ2-1; 7 nucleotides line up with TRBD1. This CDR3 is 13 amino acids long. The V gene end was trimmed by 7 bases and the J gene end by 4 bases; junction bases not matched to a gene: 4. Germline loops: CDR1 SNHLY, CDR2 FYNNEI. The CDR3 nucleotides read TGTGCCAGCACCGGACAGGCGTACAATGAGCAGTTCTTC. Encoded protein: CASTGQAYNEQFF.

The chain recombines TRBV6-5 with TRBJ2-7; no firm D call. V was cut by 0 bases and J by 4 bases, with 10 bases left in between. Germline V gene data show CDR1 as MNHEY and CDR2 as SVGAGI. The length of the CDR3 is 14 residues. The CDR3 region has the DNA TGTGCCAGCAGTTACTCGAGTAGGGATTACGAGCAGTACTTC. Residues: CASSYSSRDYEQYF.

This clonotype was detected only a few times. The chain recombines TRBV4-1 with TRBJ1-6; TRBD1 aligns across 11 bases. This CDR3 comprises 17 residues. The trim removed 4 bases at V and 6 bases at J, leaving 8 bases unmatched. Per the germline V gene, CDR1 is MGHRA and CDR2 is YSYEKL. CDR3 nucleotides: TGCGCCAGCAGCCTCACCAGCGGGACAGGGGGTAATTCACCCCTCCACTTT. Amino acids: CASSLTSGTGGNSPLHF.

J is TRBJ1-3 and V is TRBV10-3; the D is unclear. The CDR3 covers 14 residues. V lost 0 bases to trimming and J lost 9 bases, with 12 bases between them. Per germline, CDR1 ENHRY and CDR2 SYGVKD. The CDR3 is CAISESLERGTIYF. CDR3 nucleotide sequence: TGTGCCATCAGTGAGTCGTTAGAGCGGGGCACCATATATTTT.

The gene calls are TRBV6-1 and TRBJ2-1; D is tentatively TRBD1 or TRBD2 (5 bases each). V was cut by 1 base and J by 10 bases, with 8 bases left in between. Per the germline V gene, CDR1 is MNHNS and CDR2 is SASEGT. The CDR3 extends over 12 amino acids. CDR3 DNA: TGTGCCAGCAGTGAAGTTGGGGACGAGCAGTTCTTC. Translating it yields CASSEVGDEQFF.

This clonotype was seen only a few times. The chain recombines TRBV7-2 with TRBJ2-1, with D possibly TRBD2 on 5 matching bases. The V end was cut by 5 bases, the J end by 7 bases, with 21 bases between. This CDR3 is built from 16 residues. Per the germline V gene, CDR1 is SGHTA and CDR2 is FQGNSA. The CDR3 here is CASSPHPGILQNEQFF. The CDR3 DNA reads as TGTGCCAGCAGCCCTCATCCCGGGATCCTCCAGAATGAGCAGTTCTTC.

This clonotype was counted a few times. The chain has TRBV7-2 and TRBJ2-5, with 8 nucleotides matching TRBD2. The V and J ends lost 3 bases and 5 bases, in that order; junction bases with no gene match: 11. The CDR3 contains 16 residues. CDR1 is SGHTA and CDR2 is FQGNSA in the germline V gene. CDR3 region: CASSFYFTGGGETQYF. The DNA of the CDR3 is TGTGCCAGCAGCTTTTATTTTACGGGGGGGGGGGAGACCCAGTACTTC.

The rearrangement joins TRBV6-6 to TRBJ1-1; D might be TRBD1 (6 bases). CDR1 is MNHNY and CDR2 is SVGAGI in the germline V gene (reference sequence). The CDR3 sequence is 16 residues long. V lost 2 bases, J lost 11 bases, and 24 bases lay in between. CDR3 DNA: TGTGCCAGCAGTTACGGGTACAGGGAATATATCGGTCAGGCTTTCTTT. Translated: CASSYGYREYIGQAFF.

The chain has TRBV19 and TRBJ1-5, with 8 positions matching TRBD1. CDR3 length: 14 residues. The germline V gene encodes CDR1 LNHDA and CDR2 SQIVND (reference sequence). With V trimmed by 7 bases and J by 3 bases, 5 bases remained unmatched. The CDR3 protein is CASKDRGANQPQHF. CDR3 nucleotide sequence: TGTGCCAGTAAAGACAGGGGAGCCAATCAGCCCCAGCATTTT.

This chain connects TRBV11-2 to TRBJ2-7; no clear D gene. V was trimmed by 6 bases and J by 2 bases, leaving 14 bases between them. Germline values: CDR1 SGHAT, CDR2 FQNNGV. CDR3 size: 14 residues. CDR3 nucleotide sequence: TGTGCCAGCAGTCCGATACGCATCGCCTACGAGCAGTACTTC. This translates into CASSPIRIAYEQYF.

This clonotype has a handful of counts. The chain has TRBV10-3 and TRBJ2-3; D is undetermined. The length of the CDR3 is 12 residues. CDR1 and CDR2 (germline): ENHRY, SYGVKD. The ends were cut back, 5 bases at V and 6 bases at J, with 9 bases in the middle. CDR3 bases: TGTGCCATCAGTCCCCCGGGCGATACGCAGTATTTT. Translating gives CAISPPGDTQYF.

This chain joins TRBV12-3 or TRBV12-4 and TRBJ1-5, with D maybe TRBD1 (5 bases). The CDR3 contains 15 residues. V lost 0 bases and J lost 4, with 10 bases in between. DNA of the CDR3: TGTGCCAGCAGTTTAGCGTGGGGGATTAATCAGCCCCAGCATTTT. Protein: CASSLAWGINQPQHF.

The V call is TRBV28, the J call TRBJ2-7; TRBD1 matches 7 bases. The junction had 6 bases not matched to a gene; V was cut back by 7 bases and J by 6 bases. CDR1 is MDHEN and CDR2 is SYDVKM in the germline V gene. The CDR3 has 12 residues. The CDR3 DNA sequence: TGTGCCAGCATTTCAGACAGGGCCGAGCAGTACTTC. This codes for CASISDRAEQYF.